This TCR beta chain was profiled in a study of Tregs in tolerant kidney transplant recipients. General study results and limits: Donor-specific Treg expansion exceeded global Treg expansion in tolerant patients, suggesting antigen drive.

Using immunoSEQ multiplex PCR, the repertoire was profiled, and TCRdb retains in-frame clones only, with some absent. The table records 20,000 to 25,000 clones, roughly 80% of them present only once. On this clone itself: Antigen specificity is unknown.

Related graft donors supplied nonmyeloablative bone marrow transplants, and mixed chimerism was transient. CD4+CD25+CD127- Tregs, CD4+CD25- non-Tregs, CD4 and CD8 cells were sorted. V shed 0 bases and J 5 bases; nucleotides not matched to a gene: 8. The CDR3 length is 16 residues. Germline V gene data show CDR1 as SGHRS and CDR2 as YFSETQ. V and J are TRBV5-1 and TRBJ2-5; the match to TRBD2 covers 9 bases. This specimen was CD8+ T cells from blood (PBMCs), taken 6 months after the transplant. This receptor was identified in a human patient who received a combined kidney and bone marrow transplant. Some of the T cells might come from the graft donor. The CDR3 region is CASSLDLAGSLETQYF. Here the CDR3 DNA reads TGCGCCAGCAGCTTGGATCTAGCGGGGTCTTTGGAGACCCAGTACTTC.